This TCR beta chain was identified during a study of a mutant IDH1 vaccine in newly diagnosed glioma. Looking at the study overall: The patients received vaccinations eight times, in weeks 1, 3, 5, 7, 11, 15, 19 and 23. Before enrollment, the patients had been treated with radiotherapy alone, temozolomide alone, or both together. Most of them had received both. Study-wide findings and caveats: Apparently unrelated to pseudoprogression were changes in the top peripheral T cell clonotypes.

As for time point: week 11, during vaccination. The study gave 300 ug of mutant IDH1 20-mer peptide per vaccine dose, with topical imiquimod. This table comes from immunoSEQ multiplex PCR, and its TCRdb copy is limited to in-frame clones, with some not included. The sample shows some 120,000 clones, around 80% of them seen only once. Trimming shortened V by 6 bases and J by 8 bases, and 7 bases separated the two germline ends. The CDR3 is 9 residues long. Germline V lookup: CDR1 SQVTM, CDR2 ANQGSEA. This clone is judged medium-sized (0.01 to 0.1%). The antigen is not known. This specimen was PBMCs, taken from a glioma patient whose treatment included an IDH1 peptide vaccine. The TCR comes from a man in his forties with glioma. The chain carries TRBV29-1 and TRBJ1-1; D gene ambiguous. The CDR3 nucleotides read TGCAGCGTGTACCCCGAAGCTTTCTTT. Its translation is CSVYPEAFF.